This entry lists 21 T cell receptor beta chains sequenced from one sample in a study of regulatory T cells in long-lasting Graves disease. Time point given: newly diagnosed GD, antithyroid drugs for less than 3 months. TCR sequences were obtained from RNA taken from PBMCs. Sequencing libraries for TCR beta were prepared with iRepertoire HTBI primers and Arm-PCR of CDR3 regions. MiXCR, run by TCRdb on the multiplex PCR reads, gives a single entry per CDR3 protein. The sample shows some 500,000 distinct CDR3 sequences, about 16% of them seen only once. The sample also formed part of further work on T cells in Graves' hyperthyroidism and ophthalmopathy.

The input for sequencing was peripheral blood mononuclear cells (PBMCs), taken at new diagnosis, from a patient treated with antithyroid drugs. These receptors were obtained from a middle-aged woman with Graves disease.

The count of this clonotype is one. It may be a read error: a sequence one base away is much more abundant. The chain has TRBV20-1 and TRBJ2-5; tentatively, D is TRBD1 (5 bases). CDR1 is DFQATT, CDR2 SNEGSKA, per germline (reference sequence). The germline V and J ends were trimmed by 0 bases and 11 bases, with 22 bases remaining between them. The CDR3 spans 15 residues. The CDR3 DNA sequence: TGCAGTGCTAGAGATCGCGCAGGGCTAGACAATGAGCAGTACTTC. Translating gives CSARDRAGLDNEQYF.

This clonotype appeared a few times. The chain uses TRBV9 and TRBJ1-1; D is undetermined. V dropped 3 bases and J dropped 4 bases, with 10 bases sitting between them. Germline V gene sequence: CDR1 SGDLS, CDR2 YYNGEE. The CDR3 length is 13 residues. CDR3 nucleotides: TGTGCCAGCAGCGCTCATTTAGTCACTGAAGCTTTCTTT. Translated: CASSAHLVTEAFF. The complete variable domain, with remaining parts taken from reference TRBV9 and TRBJ1-1, reads DSGVTQTPKHLITATGQRVTLRCSPRSGDLSVYWYQQSLDQGLQFLIQYYNGEERAKGNILERFSAQQFPDLHSELNLSSLELGDSALYFCASSAHLVTEAFFGQGTRLTVV.

In its sample, this clonotype was seen many times. The chain employs TRBV3-1 and TRBJ2-3; 11 bases match TRBD2. The CDR3 is 17 amino acids. From germline, CDR1 is LGHDT and CDR2 YNNKEL (reference sequence). V shed 4 bases, J shed 5 bases, and the junction held 11 bases outside the gene matches. Here the CDR3 reads CASSPGIAGGQVDTQYF. In DNA, the CDR3 is TGTGCCAGCAGCCCGGGTATAGCGGGGGGGCAAGTAGATACGCAGTATTTT.

The chain has TRBV29-1 and TRBJ2-2; TRBD1 agrees at 8 bases. The junction had 3 bases not matched to a gene; V was cut back by 1 base and J by 5 bases. This CDR3 has 14 amino acids. Per germline, CDR1 SQVTM and CDR2 ANQGSEA. The CDR3 nucleotides are TGCAGCGTTGAAGTCTACAGGGGGACCGGGGAGCTGTTTTTT. Protein product: CSVEVYRGTGELFF.

Only one count was recorded for this clonotype. The chain employs TRBV5-1 and TRBJ2-2; no definite D call. This CDR3 region has 16 residues. Between the trimmed V and J ends, which lost 0 bases and 1 base, there was a span of 10 bases. The germline V gene has CDR1 SGHRS and CDR2 YFSETQ. The CDR3: CASSLGGLGNTGELFF. The CDR3 nucleotides read TGCGCCAGCAGCTTGGGTGGTTTGGGGAACACCGGGGAGCTGTTTTTT. The full variable domain, completed using reference TRBV5-1 and TRBJ2-2, is KAGVTQTPRYLIKTRGQQVTLSCSPISGHRSVSWYQQTPGQGLQFLFEYFSETQRNKGNFPGRFSGRQFSNSRSEMNVSTLELGDSALYLCASSLGGLGNTGELFFGEGSRLTVL.

This clonotype was counted many times. The rearrangement uses TRBV20-1 and TRBJ2-3; TRBD2 matches 14 bases. The length of the CDR3 is 15 residues. Germline-derived CDR1 and CDR2 are DFQATT and SNEGSKA (reference sequence). The trim removed 3 bases at V and 5 bases at J, leaving 4 bases unmatched. The CDR3 is CSARTSGGAVDTQYF. CDR3 DNA sequence: TGCAGTGCTAGGACTAGCGGGGGGGCAGTAGATACGCAGTATTTT.

Worth noting for this clonotype: A far larger clone differs by one base, so this is likely a read error. The J gene is TRBJ2-5, the V gene TRBV7-8; the match to TRBD1 covers 9 bases. The CDR3 loop spans 13 amino acids. V lost 5 bases, J lost 4 bases, and 2 bases stayed unmatched. Looked up from germline, CDR1 is SGHVS and CDR2 is FQNEAQ. The CDR3 region has the DNA TGTGCCAGCAGCATGGACAGGGGAGAGACCCAGTACTTC. Protein sequence: CASSMDRGETQYF.

In its sample, this clonotype was seen a few times. This sequence joins TRBV5-8 and TRBJ1-3, with unresolved D. Trimming removed 4 bases at V and 0 bases at J, with 14 bases between. The CDR3 length is 16 residues. CDR1 SGHTS and CDR2 YDEGEE come from the germline V gene. CDR3 in amino acids: CASSRRATTSGNTIYF. CDR3 nucleotides: TGTGCCAGCAGCCGAAGGGCCACAACCTCTGGAAACACCATATATTTT.

This clonotype was seen a few times. The chain combines TRBV12-3 or TRBV12-4 with TRBJ2-3; TRBD2 matches 7 bases. The CDR3 has 14 residues. V was pared by 4 bases and J by 6 bases, with 7 bases of the junction left unmatched. The CDR3 spells CASSSGTTRDTQYF. DNA of the CDR3: TGTGCCAGCAGTTCCGGGACTACCCGGGATACGCAGTATTTT.

This clonotype has a handful of counts. This could be a read error, since a much larger clone is one nucleotide away. The V gene is TRBV18, the J gene TRBJ1-1; D remains ambiguous. This CDR3 region has 14 residues. The V gene's germline CDR1 is KGHSH and CDR2 LQKENI. DNA for the CDR3: TGTGCCAGCTCACCGGGAGTGGTGAACACTGAAGCTTCCTTT. It is translated as CASSPGVVNTEASF.

Ten or more counts support this clonotype. The chain recombines TRBV5-1 with TRBJ2-1; 9 nucleotides match TRBD2. V lost 1 base to trimming and J lost 8 bases; unmatched junction nucleotides: 13. CDR1 and CDR2 from the germline V gene are SGHRS and YFSETQ. This CDR3 region has 17 residues. The CDR3 coding sequence is TGCGCCAGCAGCTTGTGGCGGGGGGGCCTCCGTCGGGATGAGCAGTTCTTC. Amino acids: CASSLWRGGLRRDEQFF.

This clonotype was recorded at least ten times. CDR3 bases: TGTGCCAGCAGCCCTGGACAGGGAGGAAACACCATATATTTT. Protein sequence: CASSPGQGGNTIYF. The chain employs TRBV12-3 or TRBV12-4 and TRBJ1-3; 8 nucleotides line up with TRBD1. This CDR3 has 14 amino acids. After removal of 6 bases from V and 4 bases from J, the junction contained 5 bases not matched to a gene.

This clonotype was recorded a few times. The rearrangement uses TRBV6-1 and TRBJ1-4, with D tentatively TRBD1 (5 bases). The CDR3 is made up of 15 amino acids. Trimming left V 6 bases short and J 1 base short, with 12 bases between. CDR1 is MNHNS, CDR2 SASEGT, per germline. CDR3 sequence reads: CASRERGVTNEKLFF. CDR3 nucleotide sequence: TGTGCCAGCAGAGAAAGGGGCGTAACTAATGAAAAACTGTTTTTT.

The rearrangement uses TRBV12-3 or TRBV12-4 and TRBJ2-1; 8 bases match TRBD2. The trim removed 7 bases at V and 2 bases at J, leaving 4 bases unmatched. The CDR3 is made up of 14 amino acids. The CDR3 coding sequence is TGTGCCAGCACGCAGCGGGGGCCCTACAATGAGCAGTTCTTC. Amino acid sequence: CASTQRGPYNEQFF.

This clonotype was counted at least ten times. V gene TRBV2 combines with J gene TRBJ2-3; 9 nucleotides line up with TRBD1. The germline V gene has CDR1 SNHLY and CDR2 FYNNEI. With 4 bases clipped from V and 1 base from J, the junction kept 3 bases outside the gene matches. CDR3 length: 15 residues. In nucleotides, the CDR3 is TGTGCCAGCAGTGGCGGGACAGGGCGCACAGATACGCAGTATTTT. Its protein product is CASSGGTGRTDTQYF.

The genes are TRBV15 and TRBJ2-2; D might be TRBD1 or TRBD2, each matching 5 bases. The CDR3 contains 17 residues. Trimming removed 0 bases from V and 0 bases from J, with 11 bases in between. Germline CDR1 LNHNV, CDR2 YYDKDF (reference sequence). CDR3 in DNA: TGTGCCACCAGCAGAGATATTGGGGGTGCGAACACCGGGGAGCTGTTTTTT. This sequence encodes CATSRDIGGANTGELFF.

Regarding this clonotype: A read error may produce the germline difference seen at one junction end. V gene TRBV7-3 combines with J gene TRBJ2-1, with 11 positions matching TRBD2. The CDR3 contains 12 residues. Germline CDR1 SGHTA, CDR2 FQGTGA. The CDR3 DNA sequence: TGTGCCAGCAACTTAGCGGGGGGGCACCCGGTCTTC. Translation gives CASNLAGGHPVF.

The chain has TRBV12-3 or TRBV12-4 and TRBJ2-1; D unresolved. The CDR3 is made up of 13 amino acids. V lost 9 bases, J lost 3 bases, and 12 bases lay in between. CDR3 DNA sequence: TGTGCCAGTAGAGGACCCAGCTACAATGAGCAGTTCTTC. Translating gives CASRGPSYNEQFF.

This clonotype occurred a few times. V gene TRBV9 combines with J gene TRBJ2-1; 13 bases map to TRBD2. The V gene end was trimmed by 3 bases and the J gene end by 9 bases; junction bases not matched to a gene: 6. The CDR3 covers 15 residues. Germline CDR1 reads SGDLS; CDR2 reads YYNGEE. CDR3 sequence: CASSGTSGGASEQFF. The CDR3, as DNA: TGTGCCAGCAGCGGTACTAGCGGGGGGGCGTCTGAGCAGTTCTTC.

V and J are TRBV18 and TRBJ1-6; 7 bases fit TRBD1. Germline CDR1 reads KGHSH; CDR2 reads LQKENI. V shed 4 bases, J shed 6 bases, and the junction held 9 bases outside the gene matches. The CDR3 is 16 residues long. The CDR3 DNA sequence: TGTGCCAGCTCACTCGGGACCGACAGGGCTAATTCACCCCTCCACTTT. Translation: CASSLGTDRANSPLHF. Using reference TRBV18 and TRBJ1-6 for the parts outside the CDR3, the full variable domain is NAGVMQNPRHLVRRRGQEARLRCSPMKGHSHVYWYRQLPEEGLKFMVYLQKENIIDESGMPKERFSAEFPKEGPSILRIQQVVRGDSAAYFCASSLGTDRANSPLHFGNGTRLTVT.

This clonotype turned up a few times. Germline is not matched at one junction end, which may reflect a read error. The chain links TRBV12-3 or TRBV12-4 to TRBJ2-1, with 11 bases aligning to TRBD1. The end of the DNA aligns better with TRBJ2-5, so the J call may be wrong. The CDR3 sequence is 16 residues long. The CDR3 region has the DNA TGTGCCAGCAATTTATCTGGGACAGGGGGTCAAGAGACCCAGTACTTC. This gives the protein CASNLSGTGGQETQYF.